The sequence of this T cell receptor beta chain was determined in a study of blood T cell repertoires in COVID-19. In the original processing: Amplification of reference gene primers provided the estimated nucleated cell counts. This table comes from immunoSEQ multiplex PCR, and its TCRdb copy is limited to in-frame clones, with some not included. V, J and clone size derive from that table, while D and trimming were established from the DNA sequence. Found here are about 90,000 clones, more than 65% of them singletons; the top ten hold around 27%. The CDR3 is made up of 13 amino acids. V was shortened by 3 bases and J by 9 bases, with 13 bases between the two germline ends. Germline V gene sequence: CDR1 SGHKS, CDR2 YYEKEE (reference sequence). This clone was recorded once.

J is TRBJ2-1 and V is TRBV5-5; the D gene is possibly TRBD2 (6 bases). The sequencing sample was made of peripheral blood. This TCR derives from a man older than 75 with active or convalescent COVID-19. The CDR3 is CASSWGGGVEQFF. The CDR3 region has the DNA TGTGCCAGCAGCTGGGGCGGCGGGGTTGAGCAGTTCTTC.